Sequencing of this T cell receptor beta chain was carried out in a study of blood T cell repertoires in COVID-19 (dated by TCRdb to 2018 to 2021). Notes on the research overall: Samples covering the acute and convalescent phases of COVID-19 were provided by collaborators in the United States, Italy and Spain. Nearly every sample came with metadata listing a de-identified subject ID, COVID-19 status, age in years and sex. HLA class I and class II types, where available, came from metadata supplied by the sample provider rather than from assay-based typing. The prospective study material was composed of cDNA or gDNA derived from T cells, B-cell-depleted T cells, or PBMCs. The repertoires were made available in a free public database intended to serve as a resource for research on the immune response to SARS-CoV-2. The dataset comprised deeply sampled blood TCRbeta repertoires from subjects exposed to, actively infected with, or recovered from COVID-19. Samples came from the ongoing ImmuneRACE study (first 160 participants) plus 1,254 subjects from 6 global collaborators.

This clone is a singleton in its sample. Its target antigen remains unknown. Base quality data are lacking; no much larger clone is found one base away. Collaborating institutions collected whole blood in K2EDTA tubes following their own protocols. For TCRbeta analysis, collaborators shipped samples as frozen whole blood, isolated PBMCs, or DNA extracted from either of those sample types. Results and caveats for the whole study, not just this receptor: How much clinical and demographic metadata was included differed by source and by participant, and the metadata was provided uncurated.

TCRbeta CDR3 regions were amplified from genomic DNA using the immunoSEQ Assay, a bias-controlled multiplex PCR. As for the original processing: The number of nucleated cells in each sample was estimated from the amplification of reference gene primers within the assay. To quantify the absolute abundance of each unique TCRbeta CDR3 rearrangement, sequence reads were collapsed and filtered. For each sample, productive Simpson clonality was calculated as the square root of Simpson's diversity index across productive rearrangements. This is the immuneACCESS table as TCRdb keeps it, with only in-frame sequences that have V and J called. A part of the clones is gone; compared with another copy, unresolved V genes explain less than half, and the rest is unexplained. V, J and clone size reflect that table, while D and trimming were determined from the DNA. This sample lists approximately 180,000 clones; 88% were detected once. The top ten constitute 5.5% to 7% of the sample.

V drops 4 bases and J drops 5 bases, leaving 19 bases in between. CDR1 and CDR2 are read off the germline V gene as LGHNA and YSLEER. From the cysteine up to the phenylalanine, the CDR3 has a length of 16 residues. CDR3 DNA is the only sequence kept; it has 48 bases, read in frame from the first base. The sample consisted of peripheral blood. The clonotype was recovered from a man in his forties or fifties with active or convalescent COVID-19. The sequence is built from TRBV4-3 and TRBJ2-3, with a weak D call of TRBD2 (6 bases match). The CDR3 region has the sequence CASSRGSLGGEDTQYF. The sequenced DNA: TGCGCCAGCAGCCGGGGGTCACTGGGGGGTGAAGATACGCAGTATTTT.